This T cell receptor beta chain was sequenced for a study of blood T cell repertoires in COVID-19. About the study: The cDNA or gDNA used as material had been derived from T cells, B-cell-depleted T cells, or PBMCs.

Recovered Cohort 3 donors showed two negative PCRs, clearance, or symptom resolution. CDR1 is LGHNA, CDR2 YSLEER, per germline. V lost 3 bases to trimming and J lost 1 base; unmatched junction nucleotides: 3. CDR3 length: 15 residues. Methods used by the authors: Amplified reference gene primers provided the basis for estimating nucleated cell counts. Profiling relied on immunoSEQ multiplex PCR, and the TCRdb table lists in-frame clones only, not all of them. V and J calls plus clone size are reproduced from that table; the DNA served to infer D and trimming. The sample carries a few hundred thousand clones, around 88% recorded once.

Material: PBMCs or T cells enriched from blood (not recorded which). This TCR came from a man aged 35 to 55 who had recovered from COVID-19. V usage is TRBV4-3 and J usage is TRBJ2-7; 10 nucleotides match TRBD2. The CDR3 sequence: CASSHLAGESYEQYF. The DNA of the CDR3 is TGCGCCAGCAGCCACCTAGCGGGAGAATCCTACGAGCAGTACTTC.